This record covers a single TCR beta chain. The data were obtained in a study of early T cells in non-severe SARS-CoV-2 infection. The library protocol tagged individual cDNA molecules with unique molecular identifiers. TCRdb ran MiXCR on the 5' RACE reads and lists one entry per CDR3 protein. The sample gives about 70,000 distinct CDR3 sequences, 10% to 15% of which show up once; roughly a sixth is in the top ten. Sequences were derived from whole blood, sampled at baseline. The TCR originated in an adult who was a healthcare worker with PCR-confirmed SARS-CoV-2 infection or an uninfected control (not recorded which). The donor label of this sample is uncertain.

The CDR3 DNA reads TGTGCCAGCAGCCCGGGGGGACTAGCGGGTCATGGAGAGACCCAGTACTTC. This codes for CASSPGGLAGHGETQYF. The rearrangement links TRBV7-8 to TRBJ2-5, with TRBD2 matching 12 bases. Per the germline V gene, CDR1 is SGHVS and CDR2 is FQNEAQ. This CDR3 contains 17 residues. The ends lost 5 bases at V and 4 bases at J; junction bases unmatched: 11.